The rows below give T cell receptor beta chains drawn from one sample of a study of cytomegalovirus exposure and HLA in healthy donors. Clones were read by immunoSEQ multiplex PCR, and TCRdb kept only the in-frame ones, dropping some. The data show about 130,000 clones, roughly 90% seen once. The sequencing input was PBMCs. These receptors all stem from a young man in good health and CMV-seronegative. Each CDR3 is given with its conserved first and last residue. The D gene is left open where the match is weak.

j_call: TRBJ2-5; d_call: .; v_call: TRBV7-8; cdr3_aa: CASSLSGWQETQYF; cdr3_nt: TGTGCCAGCAGCTTAAGTGGCTGGCAAGAGACCCAGTACTTC
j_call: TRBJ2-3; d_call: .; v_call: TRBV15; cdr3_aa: CATSGEVDTDTQYF; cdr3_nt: TGTGCCACCAGCGGGGAGGTGGACACAGATACGCAGTATTTT
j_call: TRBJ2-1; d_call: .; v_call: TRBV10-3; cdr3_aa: CAISGDRDTNEQFF; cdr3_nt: TGTGCCATCAGTGGTGACCGGGACACCAATGAGCAGTTCTTC
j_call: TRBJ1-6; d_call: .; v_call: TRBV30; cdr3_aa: CAWSTYSYNSPLHF; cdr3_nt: TGTGCCTGGAGCACATACTCCTATAATTCACCCCTCCACTTT
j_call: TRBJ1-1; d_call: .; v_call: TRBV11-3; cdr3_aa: CASSSGVEAFF; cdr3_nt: TGTGCCAGCAGCTCGGGAGTTGAAGCTTTCTTT
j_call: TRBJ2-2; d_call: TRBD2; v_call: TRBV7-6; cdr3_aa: CASSLQLAANTGELFF; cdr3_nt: TGTGCCAGCAGCTTGCAACTAGCGGCGAACACCGGGGAGCTGTTTTTT
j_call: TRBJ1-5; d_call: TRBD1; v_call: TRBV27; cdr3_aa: CASSRGRVTGGSNQPQHF; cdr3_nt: TGTGCCAGCAGTCGAGGGAGGGTCACAGGGGGTAGCAATCAGCCCCAGCATTTT
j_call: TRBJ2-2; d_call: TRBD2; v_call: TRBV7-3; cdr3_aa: CASSPREGRTGELFF; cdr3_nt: TGTGCCAGCAGCCCACGGGAGGGAAGGACCGGGGAGCTGTTTTTT
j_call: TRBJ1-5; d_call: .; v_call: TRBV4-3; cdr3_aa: CASSQDLGAGFYNQPQHF; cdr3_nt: TGCGCCAGCAGCCAAGATTTGGGGGCAGGGTTTTACAATCAGCCCCAGCATTTT
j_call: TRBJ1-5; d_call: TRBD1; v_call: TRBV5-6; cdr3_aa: CASSYGTGLRGNQPQHF; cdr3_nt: TGTGCCAGCAGCTACGGGACAGGACTGAGAGGCAATCAGCCCCAGCATTTT
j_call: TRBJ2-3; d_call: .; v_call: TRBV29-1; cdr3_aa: CSVFRTPTQYF; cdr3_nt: TGCAGCGTTTTCAGGACACCTACGCAGTATTTT
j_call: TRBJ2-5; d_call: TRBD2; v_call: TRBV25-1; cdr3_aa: CASSEWGSGIGWETQYF; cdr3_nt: TGTGCCAGCAGTGAATGGGGTAGCGGGATAGGATGGGAGACCCAGTACTTC